The present TCR beta chain was sequenced within a study of monozygotic twins with cystic fibrosis. Study summary: With roughly 16 PCR cycles, barcoded libraries came from about 3 micrograms of fragmented DNA.

Study conclusions and caveats: J usage was most co-twin-similar in 8 of 16 pairs, V in 13.

Concerning this clone itself: Its specificity is not known.

This table comes from immunoSEQ multiplex PCR, and its TCRdb copy is limited to in-frame clones, with some not included. The sample yields 14,000 or so clones, about 93% seen once. The clonotype originates from a girl aged 2 to 10 with cystic fibrosis. The sequencing sample was made of blood.

CDR3 amino acids: CASSPQGGGGTDTQYF. CDR3 in DNA: TGTGCCAGTAGTCCTCAGGGGGGAGGTGGCACAGATACGCAGTATTTT. This sequence joins TRBV19 and TRBJ2-3; tentatively, D is TRBD1 (7 bases). V gave up 5 bases and J gave up 1 base, with 16 bases separating them. The CDR3 loop spans 16 amino acids. CDR1 is LNHDA and CDR2 is SQIVND in the germline V gene (reference sequence).